This T cell receptor beta chain derives from a study of blood T cell repertoires in COVID-19. Study context: T cells, B-cell-depleted T cells, or PBMCs provided the cDNA or gDNA that served as material.

This CDR3 is built from 14 residues. The germline V gene has CDR1 LGHDT and CDR2 YNNKEL (reference sequence). V was clipped by 4 bases and J by 8 bases, with 17 bases between them. Profiling relied on immunoSEQ multiplex PCR, and the TCRdb table lists in-frame clones only, not all of them. The sample lists 70,000 or so clones, about nine tenths occurring once. The receptor was isolated from a young woman with acute or convalescent COVID-19. Sequenced: peripheral blood. The chain links TRBV3-1 (or the pseudogene TRBV3-2) to TRBJ1-1; D might be TRBD1 (6 bases). The chain's CDR3 is CASSPRGRHPEAFF. The CDR3 DNA reads as TGTGCCAGCAGCCCGCGGGGGCGGCACCCCGAAGCTTTCTTT.